This T cell receptor (beta chain) derives from a study of blood T cell repertoires in COVID-19 (TCRdb year 2020). In the study overall: Collaborator samples came from the United States, Italy and Spain and covered acute and convalescent phases of COVID-19. The sample metadata nearly always contained a de-identified subject ID, COVID-19 status, age in years and sex. Where available, HLA class I and class II types were taken from metadata supplied by the sample provider and were not determined by assay-based typing. Deeply sampled blood TCRbeta repertoires from subjects exposed to, actively infected with, or recovered from COVID-19 were included in the dataset. Samples were obtained from the ongoing ImmuneRACE study (first 160 participants) and from over 1,000 subjects provided by 6 global collaborators. The prospective study material was composed of cDNA or gDNA derived from T cells, B-cell-depleted T cells, or PBMCs. The repertoires were released in a freely available public database meant as a resource for research on the immune response to SARS-CoV-2.

This clone was observed a single time. The antigen it binds to is not known. The sample holds no much larger clone one base away, and base qualities are not on file. TCRbeta CDR3 regions were amplified from genomic DNA using the immunoSEQ Assay, a bias-controlled multiplex PCR. From the authors' description of their analysis: The number of nucleated cells in each sample was estimated by amplification of reference gene primers within the assay. To quantify the absolute abundance of each unique TCRbeta CDR3 rearrangement, sequence reads were collapsed and filtered. For each sample, productive Simpson clonality was calculated by taking the square root of Simpson's diversity index across productive rearrangements. TCRdb took this table from immuneACCESS and kept in-frame rearrangements with V and J called. Such tables lack part of the clones; where checked against another copy, unresolved V genes explain under half of the gap, and the rest is unexplained. D and trimming were read from the DNA, whereas the V and J calls and clone size are those reported in that table. The sample has 250,000 to 350,000 clones on record, about 90% of them singletons. The ten top clones hold less than 3% of the sample.

The V end gives up 0 bases and the J end 11 bases, leaving 9 bases in the junction not matched to a gene. Reading from cysteine to phenylalanine, the CDR3 counts 16 amino acids. The only DNA kept is the CDR3, 48 bases in frame from the first base. CDR1 and CDR2 are read off the germline V gene as LGHNA and YNFKEQ. Results the study describes overall, beyond this receptor: Clinical and demographic metadata were provided uncurated, with the amount varying by source and participant.

Enrolling through a virtual design, the prospective study's participants ranged in age from roughly 18 to 100 years and lived across 24 United States geographic areas. In the prospective study, participants were assigned to cohorts based on the clinical history participants reported in a screening survey and a study questionnaire. Exposed participants had been in contact, within 2 weeks of entering the study, with a person who had a PCR-confirmed or clinician-diagnosed case of COVID-19. In the prospective study, mobile phlebotomists collected whole blood, serum and a nasopharyngeal or oropharyngeal swab from each participant. Over a roughly 2-month period, participants in the prospective study had the option of providing additional blood draws and questionnaires. Before DNA extraction, blood samples from the prospective study were shipped at room temperature or frozen.

The TCR originated in a woman in her forties or fifties who had been exposed to COVID-19. What was sequenced was PBMCs or T cells enriched from blood (not recorded which). Recombination connected TRBV4-2 to TRBJ2-3; 12 bases in between match TRBD2. The sequenced DNA: TGTGCCAGCAGCCAAGAGGCTAGCGGGGGGGGCTTAGGGCAGTATTTT. Its translation reads: CASSQEASGGGLGQYF.